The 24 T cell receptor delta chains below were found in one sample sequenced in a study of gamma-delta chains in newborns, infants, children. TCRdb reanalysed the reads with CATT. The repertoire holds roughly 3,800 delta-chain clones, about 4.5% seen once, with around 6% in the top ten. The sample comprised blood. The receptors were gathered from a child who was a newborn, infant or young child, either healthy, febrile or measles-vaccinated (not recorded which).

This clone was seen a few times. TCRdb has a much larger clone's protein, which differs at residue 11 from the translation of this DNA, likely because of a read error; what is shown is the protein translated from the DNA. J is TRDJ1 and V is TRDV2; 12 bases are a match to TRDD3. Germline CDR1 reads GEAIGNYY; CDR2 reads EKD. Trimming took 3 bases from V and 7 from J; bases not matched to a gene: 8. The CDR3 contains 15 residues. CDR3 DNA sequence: TGTGCCTGTGACGACCTGGGGGATACGCATGGTAAACTCATCTTT. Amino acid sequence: CACDDLGDTHGKLIF.

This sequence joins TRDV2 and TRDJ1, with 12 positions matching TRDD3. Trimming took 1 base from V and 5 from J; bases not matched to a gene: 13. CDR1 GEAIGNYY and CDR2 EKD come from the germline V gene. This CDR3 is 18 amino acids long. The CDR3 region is CACDTVLGDTGRTDKLIF. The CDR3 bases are TGTGCCTGTGACACTGTACTGGGGGATACCGGGCGGACAGATAAACTCATCTTT.

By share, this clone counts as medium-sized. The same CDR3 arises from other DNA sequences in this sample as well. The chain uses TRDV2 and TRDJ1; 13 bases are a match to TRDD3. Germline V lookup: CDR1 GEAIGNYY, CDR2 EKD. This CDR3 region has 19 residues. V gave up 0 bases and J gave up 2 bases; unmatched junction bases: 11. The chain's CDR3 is CACDTVVLGDTRATDKLIF. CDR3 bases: TGTGCCTGTGACACCGTCGTACTGGGGGATACGCGAGCGACCGATAAACTCATCTTT.

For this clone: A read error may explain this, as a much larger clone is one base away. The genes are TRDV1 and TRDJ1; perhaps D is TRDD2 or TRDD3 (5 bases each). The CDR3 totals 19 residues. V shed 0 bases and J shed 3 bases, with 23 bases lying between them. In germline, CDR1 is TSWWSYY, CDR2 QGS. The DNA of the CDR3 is TGTGCTCTTGGGGAACTCTTCCCTACGCGTTCTTTACTGGCCGATAAACTCATCTTT. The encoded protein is CALGELFPTRSLLADKLIF.

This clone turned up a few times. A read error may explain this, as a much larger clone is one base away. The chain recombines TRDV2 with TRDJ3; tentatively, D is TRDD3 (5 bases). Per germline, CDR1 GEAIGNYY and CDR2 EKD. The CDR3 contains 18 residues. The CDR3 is CACDTVVSSSWDARQMFF. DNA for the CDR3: TGTGCCTGTGACACCGTGGTCTCAAGCTCCTGGGACGCCCGACAGATGTTTTTC.

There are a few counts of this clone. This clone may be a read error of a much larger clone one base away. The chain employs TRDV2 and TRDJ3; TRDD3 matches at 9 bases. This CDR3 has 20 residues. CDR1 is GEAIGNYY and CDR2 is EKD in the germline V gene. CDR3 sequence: CACDTVLGDGSSWGTRQMFF. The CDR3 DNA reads TGTGCCTGTGACACCGTACTGGGGGACGGGAGCTCCTGGGGCACCCGACAGATGTTTTTC.

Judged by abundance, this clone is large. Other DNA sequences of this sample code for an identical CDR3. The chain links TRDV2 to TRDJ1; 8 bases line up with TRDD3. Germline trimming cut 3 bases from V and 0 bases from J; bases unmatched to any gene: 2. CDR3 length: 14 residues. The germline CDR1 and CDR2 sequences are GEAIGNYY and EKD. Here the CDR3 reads CACDPLGDTDKLIF. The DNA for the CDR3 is TGTGCCTGTGACCCACTGGGGGACACCGATAAACTCATCTTT.

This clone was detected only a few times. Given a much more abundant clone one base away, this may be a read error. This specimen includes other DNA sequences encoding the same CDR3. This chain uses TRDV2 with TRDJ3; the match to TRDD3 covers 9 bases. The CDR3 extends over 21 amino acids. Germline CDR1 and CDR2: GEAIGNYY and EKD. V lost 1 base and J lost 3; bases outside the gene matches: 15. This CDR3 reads CACDTVSGDTTTRWDTRQMFF. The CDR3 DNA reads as TGTGCCTGTGACACGGTGTCGGGGGATACTACCACTCGCTGGGACACCCGACAGATGTTTTTC.

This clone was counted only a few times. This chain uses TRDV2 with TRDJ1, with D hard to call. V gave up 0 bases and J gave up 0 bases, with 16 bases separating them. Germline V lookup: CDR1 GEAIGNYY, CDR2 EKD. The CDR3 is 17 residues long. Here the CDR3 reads CACDTVGSTNYTDKLIF. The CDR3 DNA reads TGTGCCTGTGACACCGTGGGAAGTACCAACTACACCGATAAACTCATCTTT.

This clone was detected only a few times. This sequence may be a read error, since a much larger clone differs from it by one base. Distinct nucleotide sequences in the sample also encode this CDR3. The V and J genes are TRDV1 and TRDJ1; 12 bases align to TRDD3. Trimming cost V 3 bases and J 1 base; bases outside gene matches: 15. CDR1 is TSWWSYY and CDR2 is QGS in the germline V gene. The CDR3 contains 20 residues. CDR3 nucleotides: TGTGCTCTTGGGGAGGGCTCGAACTGGGGGATACAGGAACGCACCGATAAACTCATCTTT. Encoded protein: CALGEGSNWGIQERTDKLIF.

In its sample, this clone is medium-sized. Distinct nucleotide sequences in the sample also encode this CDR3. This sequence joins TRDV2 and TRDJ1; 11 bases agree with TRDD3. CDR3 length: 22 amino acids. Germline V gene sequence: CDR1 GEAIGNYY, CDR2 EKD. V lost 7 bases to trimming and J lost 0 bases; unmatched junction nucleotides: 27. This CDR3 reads CACEPLKAFGVLGDNDTDKLIF. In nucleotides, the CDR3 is TGTGCCTGCGAGCCCCTGAAGGCCTTCGGGGTACTGGGGGATAATGACACCGATAAACTCATCTTT.

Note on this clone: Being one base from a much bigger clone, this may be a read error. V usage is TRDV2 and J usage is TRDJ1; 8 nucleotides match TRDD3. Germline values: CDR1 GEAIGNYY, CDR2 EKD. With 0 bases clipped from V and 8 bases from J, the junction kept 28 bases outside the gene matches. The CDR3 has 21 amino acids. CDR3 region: CACDTVGGSLQPKWENTKLIF. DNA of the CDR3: TGTGCCTGTGACACCGTTGGGGGATCTCTTCAGCCAAAATGGGAAAATACGAAACTCATCTTT.

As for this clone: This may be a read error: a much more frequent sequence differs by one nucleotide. CDR3 bases: TGTGCCTGTGACGCGATTACTGGGGGACAGTCCCCCTCTTTGTACACCGATAAACTCATCTTT. Protein: CACDAITGGQSPSLYTDKLIF. J is TRDJ1 and V is TRDV2, with 9 bases identical to TRDD3. The V and J ends lost 3 bases and 0 bases, in that order; junction bases with no gene match: 22. Germline V gives CDR1 GEAIGNYY, CDR2 EKD. The CDR3 covers 21 residues.

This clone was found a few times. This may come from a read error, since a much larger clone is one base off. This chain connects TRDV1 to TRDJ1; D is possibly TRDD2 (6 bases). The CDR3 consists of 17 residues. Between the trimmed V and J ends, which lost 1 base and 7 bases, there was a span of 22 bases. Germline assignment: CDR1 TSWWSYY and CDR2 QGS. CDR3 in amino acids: CALGEQPMPPPTFKLIF. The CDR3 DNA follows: TGTGCTCTTGGGGAACAACCGATGCCGCCTCCTACGTTTAAACTCATCTTT.

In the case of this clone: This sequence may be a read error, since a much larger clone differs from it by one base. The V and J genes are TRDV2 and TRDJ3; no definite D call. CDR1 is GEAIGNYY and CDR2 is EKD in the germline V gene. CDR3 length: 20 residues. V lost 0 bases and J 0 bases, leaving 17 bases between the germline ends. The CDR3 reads CACDTSGTSPRSWDTRQMFF. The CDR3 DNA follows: TGTGCCTGTGACACCTCCGGGACATCTCCCCGCTCCTGGGACACCCGACAGATGTTTTTC.

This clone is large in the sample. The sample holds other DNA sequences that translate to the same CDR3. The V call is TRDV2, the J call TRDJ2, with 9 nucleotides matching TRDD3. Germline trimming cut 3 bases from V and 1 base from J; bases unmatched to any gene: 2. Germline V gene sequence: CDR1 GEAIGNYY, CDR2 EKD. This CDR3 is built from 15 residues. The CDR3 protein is CACDLLGDLTAQLFF. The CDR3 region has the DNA TGTGCCTGTGACTTACTGGGGGATTTGACAGCACAACTCTTCTTT.

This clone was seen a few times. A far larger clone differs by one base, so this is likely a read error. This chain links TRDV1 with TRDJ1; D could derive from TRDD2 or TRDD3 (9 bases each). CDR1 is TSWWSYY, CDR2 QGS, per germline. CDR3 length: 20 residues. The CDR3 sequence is CALRELGLPTLYWGTCKLIF. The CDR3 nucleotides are TGTGCTCTTAGGGAACTGGGCCTTCCTACACTTTACTGGGGGACCTGTAAACTCATCTTT.

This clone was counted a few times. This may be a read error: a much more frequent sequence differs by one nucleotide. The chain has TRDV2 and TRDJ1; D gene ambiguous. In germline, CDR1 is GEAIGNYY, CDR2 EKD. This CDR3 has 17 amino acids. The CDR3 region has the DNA TGTGCCTGTGACACCCTGGACGGTAGGAGTGGGACCGATGAACTCATCTTT. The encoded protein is CACDTLDGRSGTDELIF.

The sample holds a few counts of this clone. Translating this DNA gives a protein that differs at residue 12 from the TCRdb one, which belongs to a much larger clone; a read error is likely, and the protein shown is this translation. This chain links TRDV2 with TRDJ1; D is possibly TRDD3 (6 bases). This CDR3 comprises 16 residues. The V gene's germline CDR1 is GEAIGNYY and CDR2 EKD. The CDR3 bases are TGTGCCTGTGAAGAGGTGGGGATGCGGGTCACCGGTAAACTCATCTTT. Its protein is CACEEVGMRVTGKLIF.

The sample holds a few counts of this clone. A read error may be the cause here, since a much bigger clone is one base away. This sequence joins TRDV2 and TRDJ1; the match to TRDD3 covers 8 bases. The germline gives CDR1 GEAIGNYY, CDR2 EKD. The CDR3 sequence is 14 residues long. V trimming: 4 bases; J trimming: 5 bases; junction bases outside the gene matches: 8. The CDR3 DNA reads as TGTGCCTGTGAACACATGGGGGATTGGGATAAACTCATCTTT. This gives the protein CACEHMGDWDKLIF.

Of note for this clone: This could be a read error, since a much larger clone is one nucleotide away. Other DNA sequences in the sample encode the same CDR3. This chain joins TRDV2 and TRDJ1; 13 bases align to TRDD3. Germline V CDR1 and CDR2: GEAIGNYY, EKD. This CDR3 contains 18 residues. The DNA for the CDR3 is TGTGCCTGTGACGCCTTACTGGGGGATACGGGATACACCGATAAACTTATCTTT. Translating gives CACDALLGDTGYTDKLIF.

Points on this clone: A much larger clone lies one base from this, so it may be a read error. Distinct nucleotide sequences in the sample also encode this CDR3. The CDR3: CACDPLGGADKLIF. The CDR3 coding sequence is TGTGCCTGTGATCCACTGGGGGGGGCCGATAAACTCATCTTC. The chain links TRDV2 to TRDJ1; TRDD3 matches 8 bases. The CDR3 extends over 14 amino acids. Per the germline V gene, CDR1 is GEAIGNYY and CDR2 is EKD.

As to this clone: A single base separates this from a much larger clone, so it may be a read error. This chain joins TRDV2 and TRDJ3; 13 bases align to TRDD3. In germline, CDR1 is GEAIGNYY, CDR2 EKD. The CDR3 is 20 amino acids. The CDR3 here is CACDILGDTKSSWDTRQVFF. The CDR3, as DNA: TGTGCCTGTGACATACTGGGGGATACGAAAAGCTCCTGGGACACCCGACAGGTGTTTTTC.

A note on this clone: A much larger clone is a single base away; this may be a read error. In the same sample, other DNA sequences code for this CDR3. The CDR3 loop reads CACDNLGDTTDKLIF. The DNA for the CDR3 is TGTGCCTGTGACAACCTGGGGGATACGACCGACAAACTCATCTTT. This chain joins TRDV2 and TRDJ1, with TRDD3 matching 12 bases. Germline V gene data show CDR1 as GEAIGNYY and CDR2 as EKD. The CDR3 loop spans 15 amino acids.